This TCR beta chain is drawn from a study of cytomegalovirus exposure and HLA in healthy donors. This CDR3 comprises 16 residues. Germline V gene data show CDR1 as MDHEN and CDR2 as SYDVKM. Study-wide results and limits: A cluster of highly shared sequence variants was likely a sequencing artifact. Evidence from a later analysis indicated that most CMV-associated TCR beta chains looked HLA-restricted. Researchers left out some V segments, among them TRBV6-2 and TRBV6-3, as indistinguishable. About 150 TCR beta chains were listed as cytomegalovirus-associated.

Primers: 60 Vbeta forward and 13 Jbeta reverse. Sequenced by immunoSEQ multiplex PCR; TCRdb stores in-frame clones only, minus some. The sample consists of some 100,000 clones, approximately 76% of them appearing once. Concerning this clone: What it recognizes is unknown. Compared with germline, one end of the junction differs, possibly owing to a read error.

The TCR was taken from a man aged 50 or older in good health and CMV-seropositive. This chain joins TRBV28 and TRBJ1-2; 7 bases line up with TRBD1. The specimen was PBMCs. Written as DNA, the CDR3 is TGTGCCAGCAGCCGACGCATCATCGACAGGGAGAATGGGTACACCTTC. This codes for CASSRRIIDRENGYTF.